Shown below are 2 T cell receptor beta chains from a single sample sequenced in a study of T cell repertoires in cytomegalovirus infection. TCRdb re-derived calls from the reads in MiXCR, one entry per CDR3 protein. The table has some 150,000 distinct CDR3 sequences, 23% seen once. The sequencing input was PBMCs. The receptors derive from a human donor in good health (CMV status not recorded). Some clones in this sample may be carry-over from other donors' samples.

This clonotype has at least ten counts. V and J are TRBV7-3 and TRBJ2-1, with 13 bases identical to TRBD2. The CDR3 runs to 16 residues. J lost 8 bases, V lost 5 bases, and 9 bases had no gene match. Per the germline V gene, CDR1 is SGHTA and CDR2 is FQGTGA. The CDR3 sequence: CASSPTSGGSIDEQFF. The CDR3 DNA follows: TGTGCCAGCAGCCCGACTAGCGGGGGGTCAATCGATGAGCAGTTCTTC.

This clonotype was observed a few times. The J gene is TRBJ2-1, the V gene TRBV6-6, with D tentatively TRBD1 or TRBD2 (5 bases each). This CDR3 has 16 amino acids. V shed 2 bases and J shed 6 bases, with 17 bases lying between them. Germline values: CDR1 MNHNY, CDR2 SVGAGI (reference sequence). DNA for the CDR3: TGTGCCAGCAGTTACGTGACAGCCCGGGGATCCAATGAGCAGTTCTTC. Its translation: CASSYVTARGSNEQFF.